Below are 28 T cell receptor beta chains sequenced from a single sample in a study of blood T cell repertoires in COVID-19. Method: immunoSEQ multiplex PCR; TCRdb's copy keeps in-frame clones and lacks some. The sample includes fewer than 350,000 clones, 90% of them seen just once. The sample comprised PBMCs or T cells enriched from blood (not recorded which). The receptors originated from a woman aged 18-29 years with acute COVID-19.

CDR3 DNA: TGTGCCAGCAGCAAGACGGGATTCCAAGAGACCCAGTACTTC. It specifies CASSKTGFQETQYF. The V gene is TRBV11-3, the J gene TRBJ2-5; D might be TRBD2 (5 bases). This CDR3 has 14 residues. The V gene's germline CDR1 is SGHNT and CDR2 YENEEA. Trimming left V 5 bases short and J 1 base short, with 11 bases between.

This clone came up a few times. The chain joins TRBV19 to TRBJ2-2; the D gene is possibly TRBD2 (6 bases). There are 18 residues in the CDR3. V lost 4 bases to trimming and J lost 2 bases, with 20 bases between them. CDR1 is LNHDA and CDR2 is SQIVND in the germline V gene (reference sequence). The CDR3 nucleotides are TGTGCCAGTAGTACAAAACCCTTTGGTAGCGGTAACACCGGGGAGCTGTTTTTT. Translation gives CASSTKPFGSGNTGELFF. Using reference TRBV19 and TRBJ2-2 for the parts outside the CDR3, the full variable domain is DGGITQSPKYLFRKEGQNVTLSCEQNLNHDAMYWYRQDPGQGLRLIYYSQIVNDFQKGDIAEGYSVSREKKESFPLTVTSAQKNPTAFYLCASSTKPFGSGNTGELFFGEGSRLTVL.

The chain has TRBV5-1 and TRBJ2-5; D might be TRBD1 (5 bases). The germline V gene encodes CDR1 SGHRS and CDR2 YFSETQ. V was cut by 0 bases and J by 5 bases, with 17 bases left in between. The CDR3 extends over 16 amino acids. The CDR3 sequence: CASSLGQRTLEETQYF. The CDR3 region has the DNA TGCGCCAGCAGCTTGGGACAGAGGACCTTAGAGGAGACCCAGTACTTC.

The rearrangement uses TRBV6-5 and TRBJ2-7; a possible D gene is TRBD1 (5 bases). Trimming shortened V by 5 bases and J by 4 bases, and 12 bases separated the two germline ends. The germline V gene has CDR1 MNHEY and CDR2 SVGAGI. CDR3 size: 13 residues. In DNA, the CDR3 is TGTGCCAGCAGTCCTTCGACAGCTTACGAGCAGTACTTC. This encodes CASSPSTAYEQYF.

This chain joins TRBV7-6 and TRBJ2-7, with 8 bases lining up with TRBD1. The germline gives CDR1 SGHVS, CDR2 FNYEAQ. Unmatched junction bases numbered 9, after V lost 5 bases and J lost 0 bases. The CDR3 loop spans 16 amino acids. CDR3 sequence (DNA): TGTGCCAGCAGCCAACAACAGGGGGACTCCTCCTACGAGCAGTACTTC. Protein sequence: CASSQQQGDSSYEQYF.

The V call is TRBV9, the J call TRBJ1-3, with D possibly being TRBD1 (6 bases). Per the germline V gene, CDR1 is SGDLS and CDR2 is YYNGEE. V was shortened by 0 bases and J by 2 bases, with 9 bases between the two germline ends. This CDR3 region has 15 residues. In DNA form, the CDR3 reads TGTGCCAGCAGCGTAGCTCCAGGGGCTGGAAACACCATATATTTT. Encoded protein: CASSVAPGAGNTIYF.

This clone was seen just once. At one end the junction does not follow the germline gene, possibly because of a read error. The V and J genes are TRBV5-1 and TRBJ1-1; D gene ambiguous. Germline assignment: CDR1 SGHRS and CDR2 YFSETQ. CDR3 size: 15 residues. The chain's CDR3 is CASSHSTAGERKEIF. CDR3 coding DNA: TGCGCCAGCAGTCATTCCACGGCGGGTGAGAGAAAAGAGATCTTT.

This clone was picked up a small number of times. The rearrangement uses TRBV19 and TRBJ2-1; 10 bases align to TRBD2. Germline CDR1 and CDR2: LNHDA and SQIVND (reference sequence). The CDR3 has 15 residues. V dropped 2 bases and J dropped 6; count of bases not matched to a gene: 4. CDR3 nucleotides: TGTGCCAGTAGTATACTGAGCGGGAGGGGCAATGAGCAGTTCTTC. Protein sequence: CASSILSGRGNEQFF.

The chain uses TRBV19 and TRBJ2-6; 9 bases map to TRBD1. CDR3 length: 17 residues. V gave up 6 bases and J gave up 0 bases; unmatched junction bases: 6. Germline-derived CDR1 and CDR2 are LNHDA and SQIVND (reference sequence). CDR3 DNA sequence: TGTGCCAGTAGCTCGGGACAGGGATTCTCTGGGGCCAACGTCCTGACTTTC. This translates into CASSSGQGFSGANVLTF.

CDR3 sequence (DNA): TGTGCCAGCAGCCCATCCGGGACAGGGGGTTATGGCTACACCTTC. This gives the protein CASSPSGTGGYGYTF. V and J are TRBV7-3 and TRBJ1-2; 11 bases agree with TRBD1. V lost 5 bases to trimming and J lost 5 bases; unmatched junction nucleotides: 7. The CDR3 is made up of 15 amino acids. In germline, CDR1 is SGHTA, CDR2 FQGTGA. The full variable domain, rest sourced from reference TRBV7-3 and TRBJ1-2, is GAGVSQTPSNKVTEKGKYVELRCDPISGHTALYWYRQSLGQGPEFLIYFQGTGAADDSGLPNDRFFAVRPEGSVSTLKIQRTERGDSAVYLCASSPSGTGGYGYTFGSGTRLTVV.

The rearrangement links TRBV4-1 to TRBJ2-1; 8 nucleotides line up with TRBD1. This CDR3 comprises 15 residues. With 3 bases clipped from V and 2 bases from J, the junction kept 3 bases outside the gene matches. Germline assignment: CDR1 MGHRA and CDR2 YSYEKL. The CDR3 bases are TGCGCCAGCAGCCAGCCGACAGGGGCCTACAATGAGCAGTTCTTC. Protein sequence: CASSQPTGAYNEQFF.

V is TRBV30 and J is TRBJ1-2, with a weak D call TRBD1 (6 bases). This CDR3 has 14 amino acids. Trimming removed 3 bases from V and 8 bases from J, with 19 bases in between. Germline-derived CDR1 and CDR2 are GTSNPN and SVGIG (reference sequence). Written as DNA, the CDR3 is TGTGCCTGGAGACAGGGAATTCGTGTAGGGGGCTACACCTTC. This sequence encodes CAWRQGIRVGGYTF.

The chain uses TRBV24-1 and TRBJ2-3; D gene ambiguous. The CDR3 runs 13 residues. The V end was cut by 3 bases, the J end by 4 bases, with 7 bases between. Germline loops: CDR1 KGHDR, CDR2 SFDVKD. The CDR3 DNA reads TGTGCCACCAGTGATCTCTATCCAGATACGCAGTATTTT. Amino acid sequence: CATSDLYPDTQYF.

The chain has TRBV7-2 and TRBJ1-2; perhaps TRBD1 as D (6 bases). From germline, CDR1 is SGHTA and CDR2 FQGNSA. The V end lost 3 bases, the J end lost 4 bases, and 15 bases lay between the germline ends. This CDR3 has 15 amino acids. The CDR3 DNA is TGTGCCAGCAGCTTGTTCGAAGGGGGGGTCTATGGCTACACCTTC. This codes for CASSLFEGGVYGYTF.

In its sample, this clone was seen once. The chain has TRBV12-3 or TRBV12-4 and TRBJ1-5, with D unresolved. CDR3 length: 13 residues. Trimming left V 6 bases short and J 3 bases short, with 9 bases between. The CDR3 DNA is TGTGCCAGCAGACGGGGAAACAATCAGCCCCAGCATTTT. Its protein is CASRRGNNQPQHF.

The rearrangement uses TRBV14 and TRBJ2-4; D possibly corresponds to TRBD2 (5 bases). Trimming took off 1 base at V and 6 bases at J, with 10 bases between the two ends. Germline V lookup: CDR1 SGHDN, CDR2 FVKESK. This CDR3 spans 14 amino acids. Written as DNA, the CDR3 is TGTGCCAGCAGCCAAGTCGCCGGAGGAAACATTCAGTACTTC. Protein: CASSQVAGGNIQYF. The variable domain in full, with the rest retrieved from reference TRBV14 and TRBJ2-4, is EAGVTQFPSHSVIEKGQTVTLRCDPISGHDNLYWYRRVMGKEIKFLLHFVKESKQDESGMPNNRFLAERTGGTYSTLKVQPAELEDSGVYFCASSQVAGGNIQYFGAGTRLSVL.

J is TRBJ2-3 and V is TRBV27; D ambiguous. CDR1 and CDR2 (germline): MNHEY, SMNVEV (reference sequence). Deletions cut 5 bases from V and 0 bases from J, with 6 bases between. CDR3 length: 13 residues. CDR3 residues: CASSLTSTDTQYF. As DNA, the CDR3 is TGTGCCAGCAGTCTAACTAGCACAGATACGCAGTATTTT.

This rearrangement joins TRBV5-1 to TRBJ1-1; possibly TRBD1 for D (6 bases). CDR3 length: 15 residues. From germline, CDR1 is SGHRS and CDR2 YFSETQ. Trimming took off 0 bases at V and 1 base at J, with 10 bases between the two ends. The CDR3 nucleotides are TGCGCCAGCAGCTTGGCCCCACAGGGGAACACTGAAGCTTTCTTT. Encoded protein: CASSLAPQGNTEAFF.

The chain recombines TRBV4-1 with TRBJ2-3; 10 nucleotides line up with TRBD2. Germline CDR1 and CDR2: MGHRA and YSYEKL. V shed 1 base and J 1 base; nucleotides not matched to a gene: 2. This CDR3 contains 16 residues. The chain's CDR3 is CASSQGAGGGTDTQYF. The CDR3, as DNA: TGCGCCAGCAGCCAAGGAGCGGGAGGGGGCACAGATACGCAGTATTTT.

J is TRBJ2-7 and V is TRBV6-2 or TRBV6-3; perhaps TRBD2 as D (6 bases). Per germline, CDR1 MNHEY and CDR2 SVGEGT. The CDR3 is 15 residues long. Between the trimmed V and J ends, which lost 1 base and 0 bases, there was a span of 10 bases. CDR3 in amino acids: CASSYFTGASYEQYF. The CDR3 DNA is TGTGCCAGCAGTTACTTTACGGGAGCCTCCTACGAGCAGTACTTC.

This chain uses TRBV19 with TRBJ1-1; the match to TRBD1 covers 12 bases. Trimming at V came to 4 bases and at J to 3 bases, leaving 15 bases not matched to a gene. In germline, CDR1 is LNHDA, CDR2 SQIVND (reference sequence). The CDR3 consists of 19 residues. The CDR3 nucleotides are TGTGCCAGTAGTAAGCTACACCGGGACAGGGGGCTTGGTTACACTGAAGCTTTCTTT. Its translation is CASSKLHRDRGLGYTEAFF. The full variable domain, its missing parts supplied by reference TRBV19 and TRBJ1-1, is DGGITQSPKYLFRKEGQNVTLSCEQNLNHDAMYWYRQDPGQGLRLIYYSQIVNDFQKGDIAEGYSVSREKKESFPLTVTSAQKNPTAFYLCASSKLHRDRGLGYTEAFFGQGTRLTVV.

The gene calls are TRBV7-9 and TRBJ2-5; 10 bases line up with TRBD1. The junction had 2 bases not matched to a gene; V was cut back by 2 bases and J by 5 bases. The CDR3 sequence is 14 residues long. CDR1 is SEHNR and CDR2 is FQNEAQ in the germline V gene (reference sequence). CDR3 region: CASSLRQGAETQYF. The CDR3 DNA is TGTGCCAGCAGCTTAAGACAGGGGGCTGAGACCCAGTACTTC.

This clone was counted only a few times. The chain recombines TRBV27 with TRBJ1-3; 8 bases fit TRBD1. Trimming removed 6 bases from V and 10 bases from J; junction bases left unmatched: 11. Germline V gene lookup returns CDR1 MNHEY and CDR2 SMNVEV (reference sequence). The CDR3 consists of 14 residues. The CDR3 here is CASSPRQGLRTIYF. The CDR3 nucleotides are TGTGCCAGCAGCCCGCGACAGGGGTTGCGTACCATATATTTT.

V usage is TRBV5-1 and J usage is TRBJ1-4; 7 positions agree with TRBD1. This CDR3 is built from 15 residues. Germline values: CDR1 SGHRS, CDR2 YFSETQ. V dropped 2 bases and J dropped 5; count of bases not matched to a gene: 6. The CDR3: CASSLRGQQNEKLFF. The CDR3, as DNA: TGCGCCAGCAGCTTAAGGGGACAGCAAAATGAAAAACTGTTTTTT.

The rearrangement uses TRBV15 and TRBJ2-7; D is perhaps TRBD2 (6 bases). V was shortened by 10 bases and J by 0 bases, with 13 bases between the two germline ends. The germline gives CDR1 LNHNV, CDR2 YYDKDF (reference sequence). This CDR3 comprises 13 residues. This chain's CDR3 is CAIIAASSYEQYF. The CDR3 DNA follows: TGTGCCATTATAGCGGCGAGCTCCTACGAGCAGTACTTC.

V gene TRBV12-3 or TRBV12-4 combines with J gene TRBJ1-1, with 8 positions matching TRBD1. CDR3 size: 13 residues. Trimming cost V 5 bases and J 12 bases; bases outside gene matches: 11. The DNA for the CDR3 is TGTGCCAGCAGTGGACCGGTGACAGGGGTTACTTTCTTT. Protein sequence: CASSGPVTGVTFF.

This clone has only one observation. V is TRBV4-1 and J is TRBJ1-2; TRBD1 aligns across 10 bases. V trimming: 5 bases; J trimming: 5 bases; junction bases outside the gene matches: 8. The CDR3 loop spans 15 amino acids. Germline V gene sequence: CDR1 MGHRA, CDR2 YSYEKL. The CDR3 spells CASSGGTGVLYGYTF. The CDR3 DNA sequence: TGCGCCAGCAGCGGTGGGACAGGGGTGCTATATGGCTACACCTTC.

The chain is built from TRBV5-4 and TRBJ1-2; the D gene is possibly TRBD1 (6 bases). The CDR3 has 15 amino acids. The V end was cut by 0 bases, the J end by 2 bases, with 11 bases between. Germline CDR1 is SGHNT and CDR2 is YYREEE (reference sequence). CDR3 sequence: CASSLARGQNYGYTF. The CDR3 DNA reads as TGTGCCAGCAGCTTGGCCCGCGGACAGAACTATGGCTACACCTTC.